This TCR beta chain emerged from a study of glioma-infiltrating T cells. This clonotype was counted a few times. Its antigen is as yet unknown. The CDR3 consists of 17 residues. Germline lookup yields CDR1 LNHDA and CDR2 SQIVND (reference sequence). Trimming pared 5 bases from V and 1 base from J, leaving 20 bases between. Study observations and caveats: Gliomas, especially low-grade, showed above-expected tissue-blood divergence; non-neoplastic patients showed below.

Using RNA template, CDR3s of TCR alpha and beta were amplified with iRepertoire arm-PCR. In TCRdb, the multiplex PCR reads were re-called with MiXCR into one record per CDR3 protein. This sample has tens of thousands of distinct CDR3 sequences, with less than 30% found just once. This TCR was sampled from a human donor with low-grade glioma or glioblastoma, undergoing nonglioma brain surgery, or in good health (not recorded which). The sequenced sample was glioma tissue, nonneoplastic brain tissue, or PBMCs (not recorded which). The genes are TRBV19 and TRBJ1-1; tentatively, D is TRBD1 (6 bases). Here the CDR3 reads CASSPPGWDTKNTEAFF. CDR3 DNA: TGTGCCAGTAGTCCGCCAGGCTGGGACACTAAGAACACTGAAGCTTTCTTT.